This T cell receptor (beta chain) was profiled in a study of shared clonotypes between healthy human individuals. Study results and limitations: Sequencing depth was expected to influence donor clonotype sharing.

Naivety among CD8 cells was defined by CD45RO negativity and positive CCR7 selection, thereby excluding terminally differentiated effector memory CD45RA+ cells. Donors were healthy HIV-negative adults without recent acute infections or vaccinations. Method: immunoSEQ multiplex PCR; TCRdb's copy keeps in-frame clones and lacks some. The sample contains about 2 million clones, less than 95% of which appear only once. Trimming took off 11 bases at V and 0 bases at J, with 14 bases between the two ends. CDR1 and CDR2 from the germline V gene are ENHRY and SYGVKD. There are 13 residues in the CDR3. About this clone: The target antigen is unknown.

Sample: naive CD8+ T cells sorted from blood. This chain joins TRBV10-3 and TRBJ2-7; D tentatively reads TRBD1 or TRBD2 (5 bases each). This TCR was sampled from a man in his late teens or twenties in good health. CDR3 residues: CAGSGASSYEQYF. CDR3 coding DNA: TGTGCCGGGTCCGGGGCTTCCTCCTACGAGCAGTACTTC.